Listed here is a single T cell receptor beta chain. Original processing notes: Scientists estimated how many nucleated cells there were by amplifying reference gene primers. The data were produced by immunoSEQ multiplex PCR, yet TCRdb's version contains in-frame clones alone and is incomplete. The V and J calls and the clone size are those of that table, but D and trimming were determined from the DNA. The sample contains roughly 99,000 clones, around 88% of which appear only once. Germline V gives CDR1 LGHNA, CDR2 YNFKEQ. Trimming took 4 bases from V and 0 from J; bases not matched to a gene: 7. This CDR3 comprises 16 residues. The data belong to a study of blood T cell repertoires in COVID-19. In the study overall: Nucleic acid was either cDNA or gDNA, and it came from T cells, B-cell-depleted T cells, or PBMCs.

It was during active infection that Seattle patients were enrolled and then longitudinally followed. This TCR was sampled from a man between 50 and 59 years old with COVID-19, enrolled during active disease. The chain combines TRBV4-2 with TRBJ2-5; 8 nucleotides align to TRBD2. The sample consisted of peripheral blood. CDR3 sequence reads: CASSLRGRGDQETQYF. CDR3 nucleotide sequence: TGTGCCAGCAGCCTACGTGGGCGGGGGGACCAAGAGACCCAGTACTTC.